The rows below give T cell receptor beta chains drawn from one sample of a study of cytomegalovirus exposure and HLA in healthy donors. The table came from immunoSEQ multiplex PCR; TCRdb's copy has only in-frame clones and leaves some out. Among roughly 150,000 clones, 86% were seen once, and the ten largest hold around 2.3%. Material for sequencing was PBMCs. The receptor source for this set is a woman aged 18-30 years in good health and CMV-seronegative. Both conserved end residues are part of each CDR3. The D gene is left open where the match is weak. Some rows mark clone size as missing; the rest say once, few, many or name a class of expanded clone.

V gene: TRBV10-1
D gene: NA
clone size: NA
J gene: TRBJ2-1
CDR3 protein: CASSESDNRNEQFF
CDR3 DNA: TGCGCCAGCAGTGAGTCAGACAACAGGAATGAGCAGTTCTTC

V gene: TRBV13
D gene: TRBD1
clone size: NA
J gene: TRBJ1-6
CDR3 protein: CASSPGQGNSPLHF
CDR3 DNA: TGTGCCAGCAGCCCGGGACAGGGAAATTCACCCCTCCACTTT

V gene: TRBV28
D gene: NA
clone size: NA
J gene: TRBJ1-1
CDR3 protein: CASSLNHEAFF
CDR3 DNA: TGTGCCAGCAGTTTAAATCATGAAGCTTTCTTT

V gene: TRBV5-1
D gene: TRBD1
clone size: NA
J gene: TRBJ1-3
CDR3 protein: CASSEQGLLSGNTIYF
CDR3 DNA: TGCGCCAGCAGCGAACAGGGGTTGTTGTCCGGAAACACCATATATTTT

V gene: TRBV5-6
D gene: TRBD1
clone size: NA
J gene: TRBJ1-5
CDR3 protein: CASSPRTGLGNQPQHF
CDR3 DNA: TGTGCCAGCAGCCCCAGGACAGGGTTAGGGAATCAGCCCCAGCATTTT

V gene: TRBV10-3
D gene: TRBD1
clone size: few
J gene: TRBJ1-2
CDR3 protein: CAISPDRVDGYTF
CDR3 DNA: TGTGCCATCAGTCCGGACAGGGTTGATGGCTACACCTTC

V gene: TRBV5-1
D gene: TRBD1
clone size: NA
J gene: TRBJ1-6
CDR3 protein: CASSATGPGSPLHF
CDR3 DNA: TGCGCCAGCAGCGCGACAGGGCCTGGATCACCCCTCCACTTT

V gene: TRBV30
D gene: NA
clone size: few
J gene: TRBJ1-1
CDR3 protein: CAWSVLGGTTEAFF
CDR3 DNA: TGTGCCTGGAGTGTACTGGGAGGGACCACTGAAGCTTTCTTT

V gene: TRBV6-4
D gene: TRBD1
clone size: NA
J gene: TRBJ2-1
CDR3 protein: CASSPSGQGYNEQFF
CDR3 DNA: TGTGCCAGCAGCCCTTCGGGACAGGGATACAATGAGCAGTTCTTC

V gene: TRBV30
D gene: NA
clone size: NA
J gene: TRBJ2-3
CDR3 protein: CAWSNAADTQYF
CDR3 DNA: TGTGCCTGGAGTAACGCTGCGGATACGCAGTATTTT

V gene: TRBV19
D gene: NA
clone size: NA
J gene: TRBJ2-5
CDR3 protein: CASSIGREETQYF
CDR3 DNA: TGTGCCAGTAGTATAGGGCGGGAAGAGACCCAGTACTTC

V gene: TRBV5-1
D gene: TRBD1
clone size: NA
J gene: TRBJ2-7
CDR3 protein: CASSLRDRGYEQYF
CDR3 DNA: TGCGCCAGCAGCTTGAGGGACAGGGGTTACGAGCAGTACTTC

V gene: TRBV18
D gene: NA
clone size: NA
J gene: TRBJ2-1
CDR3 protein: CASSPPGPGDYEQFF
CDR3 DNA: TGTGCCAGCTCACCACCGGGCCCAGGGGATTATGAGCAGTTCTTC

V gene: TRBV13
D gene: TRBD2
clone size: NA
J gene: TRBJ2-2
CDR3 protein: CATEAGGPRGELFF
CDR3 DNA: TGTGCCACCGAAGCGGGAGGGCCCCGAGGGGAGCTGTTTTTT

V gene: TRBV9
D gene: TRBD1
clone size: NA
J gene: TRBJ2-7
CDR3 protein: CASSPGQAISYEQYF
CDR3 DNA: TGTGCCAGCAGCCCGGGACAGGCTATTTCCTACGAGCAGTACTTC

V gene: TRBV29-1
D gene: NA
clone size: NA
J gene: TRBJ1-2
CDR3 protein: CSVATTQMNGYTF
CDR3 DNA: TGCAGCGTTGCGACAACACAGATGAATGGCTACACCTTC

V gene: TRBV5-1
D gene: NA
clone size: few
J gene: TRBJ1-6
CDR3 protein: CASSHGQMNSPLHF
CDR3 DNA: TGCGCCAGCAGCCACGGACAGATGAATTCACCCCTCCACTTT

V gene: TRBV5-6
D gene: TRBD1
clone size: NA
J gene: TRBJ1-5
CDR3 protein: CASSWDRAQPQHF
CDR3 DNA: TGTGCCAGCAGCTGGGACAGGGCCCAGCCCCAGCATTTT

V gene: TRBV7-2
D gene: NA
clone size: NA
J gene: TRBJ1-5
CDR3 protein: CASSSRQVNQPQHF
CDR3 DNA: TGTGCCAGCAGCTCCAGACAGGTCAATCAGCCCCAGCATTTT

V gene: TRBV29-1
D gene: NA
clone size: NA
J gene: TRBJ2-3
CDR3 protein: CSVPTGYGTDTQYF
CDR3 DNA: TGCAGCGTCCCTACAGGCTATGGTACAGATACGCAGTATTTT

V gene: TRBV6-5
D gene: TRBD1
clone size: NA
J gene: TRBJ1-1
CDR3 protein: CASSYRGHPENTEAFF
CDR3 DNA: TGTGCCAGCAGTTACAGGGGGCACCCCGAAAATACTGAAGCTTTCTTT

V gene: TRBV6-1
D gene: NA
clone size: few
J gene: TRBJ2-1
CDR3 protein: CASSSEPGFSSEQFF
CDR3 DNA: TGTGCCAGCAGTTCCGAACCAGGGTTCTCGAGTGAGCAGTTCTTC

V gene: TRBV5-1
D gene: TRBD1
clone size: NA
J gene: TRBJ1-2
CDR3 protein: CASGGTGGGDGYTF
CDR3 DNA: TGCGCCAGCGGGGGCACAGGGGGCGGTGATGGCTACACCTTC

V gene: TRBV5-1
D gene: NA
clone size: NA
J gene: TRBJ1-1
CDR3 protein: CASSLETGEAFF
CDR3 DNA: TGCGCCAGCAGCTTGGAAACAGGCGAAGCTTTCTTT

V gene: TRBV5-1
D gene: NA
clone size: NA
J gene: TRBJ2-3
CDR3 protein: CASSKNDRWASTDTQYF
CDR3 DNA: TGCGCCAGCAGCAAAAACGACAGATGGGCTAGCACAGATACGCAGTATTTT

V gene: TRBV2
D gene: NA
clone size: NA
J gene: TRBJ1-2
CDR3 protein: CASSSITGGSYGYTF
CDR3 DNA: TGTGCCAGCAGCAGTATAACAGGCGGTAGCTATGGCTACACCTTC

V gene: TRBV5-5
D gene: NA
clone size: once
J gene: TRBJ2-7
CDR3 protein: CASSLSGTTPEQYF
CDR3 DNA: TGTGCCAGCAGCTTGTCCGGGACAACCCCCGAGCAGTACTTC